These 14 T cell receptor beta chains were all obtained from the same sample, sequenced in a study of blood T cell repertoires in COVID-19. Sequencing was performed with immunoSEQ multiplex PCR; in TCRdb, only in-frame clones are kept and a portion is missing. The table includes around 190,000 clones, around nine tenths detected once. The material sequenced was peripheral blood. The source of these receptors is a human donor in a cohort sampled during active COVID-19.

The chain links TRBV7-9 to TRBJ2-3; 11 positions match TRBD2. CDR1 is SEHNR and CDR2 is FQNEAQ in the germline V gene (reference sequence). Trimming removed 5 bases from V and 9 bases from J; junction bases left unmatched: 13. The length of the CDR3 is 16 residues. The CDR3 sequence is CASSRGLAALSGTQYF. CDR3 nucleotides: TGTGCCAGCAGCAGGGGACTAGCGGCACTATCGGGGACGCAGTATTTT.

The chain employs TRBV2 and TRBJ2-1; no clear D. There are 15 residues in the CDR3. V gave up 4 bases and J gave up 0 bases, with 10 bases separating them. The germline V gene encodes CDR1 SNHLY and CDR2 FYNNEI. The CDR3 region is CASSVTPSSYNEQFF. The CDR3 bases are TGTGCCAGCAGTGTCACACCCAGCTCCTACAATGAGCAGTTCTTC. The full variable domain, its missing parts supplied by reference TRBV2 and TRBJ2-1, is EPEVTQTPSHQVTQMGQEVILRCVPISNHLYFYWYRQILGQKVEFLVSFYNNEISEKSEIFDDQFSVERPDGSNFTLKIRSTKLEDSAMYFCASSVTPSSYNEQFFGPGTRLTVL.

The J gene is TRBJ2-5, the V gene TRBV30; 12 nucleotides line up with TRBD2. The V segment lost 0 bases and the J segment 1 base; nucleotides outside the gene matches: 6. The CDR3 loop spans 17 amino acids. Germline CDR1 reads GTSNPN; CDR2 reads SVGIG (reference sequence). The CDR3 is CAWSVLRTSGAQETQYF. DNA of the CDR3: TGTGCCTGGAGTGTACTTCGGACTAGCGGGGCCCAAGAGACCCAGTACTTC.

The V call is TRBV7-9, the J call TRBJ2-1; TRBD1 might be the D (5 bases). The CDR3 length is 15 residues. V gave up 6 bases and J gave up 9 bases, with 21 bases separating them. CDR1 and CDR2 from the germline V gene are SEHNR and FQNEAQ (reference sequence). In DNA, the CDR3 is TGTGCCAGCAGGCCACCTCAGGGTGTGATTGGTGAGCAGTTCTTC. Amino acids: CASRPPQGVIGEQFF.

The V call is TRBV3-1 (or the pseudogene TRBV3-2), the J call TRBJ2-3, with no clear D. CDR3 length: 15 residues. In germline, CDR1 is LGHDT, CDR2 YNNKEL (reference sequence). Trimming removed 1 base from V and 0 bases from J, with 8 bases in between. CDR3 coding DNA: TGTGCCAGCAGCCAAGGGCGGTCTAGCACAGATACGCAGTATTTT. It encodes CASSQGRSSTDTQYF.

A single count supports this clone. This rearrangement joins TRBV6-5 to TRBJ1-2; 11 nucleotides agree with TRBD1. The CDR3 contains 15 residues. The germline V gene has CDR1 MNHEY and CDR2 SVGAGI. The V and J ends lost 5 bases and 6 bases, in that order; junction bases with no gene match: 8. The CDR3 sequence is CASSRGQGAWDGYTF. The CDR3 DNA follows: TGTGCCAGCAGTCGCGGACAGGGGGCGTGGGATGGCTACACCTTC.

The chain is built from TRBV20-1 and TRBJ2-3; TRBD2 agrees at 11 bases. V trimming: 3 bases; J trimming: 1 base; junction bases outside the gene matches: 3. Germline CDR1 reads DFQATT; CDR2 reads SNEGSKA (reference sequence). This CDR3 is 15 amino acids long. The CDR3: CSASGTSGGTDTQYF. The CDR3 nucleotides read TGCAGTGCTAGTGGGACTAGCGGAGGCACAGATACGCAGTATTTT.

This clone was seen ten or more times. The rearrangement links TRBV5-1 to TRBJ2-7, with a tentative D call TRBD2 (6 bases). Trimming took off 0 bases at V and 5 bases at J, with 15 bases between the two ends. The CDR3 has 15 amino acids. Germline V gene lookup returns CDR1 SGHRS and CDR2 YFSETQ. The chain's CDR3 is CASSLGLTPSDEQYF. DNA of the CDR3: TGCGCCAGCAGCTTGGGACTCACGCCTAGCGACGAGCAGTACTTC.

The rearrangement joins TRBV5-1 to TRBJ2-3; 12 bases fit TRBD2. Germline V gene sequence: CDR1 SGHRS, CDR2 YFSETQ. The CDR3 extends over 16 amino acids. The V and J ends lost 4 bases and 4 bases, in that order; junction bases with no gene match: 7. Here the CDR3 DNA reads TGCGCCAGCAGCCACGGACTAGCGGGACGGGCAGATACGCAGTATTTT. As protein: CASSHGLAGRADTQYF.

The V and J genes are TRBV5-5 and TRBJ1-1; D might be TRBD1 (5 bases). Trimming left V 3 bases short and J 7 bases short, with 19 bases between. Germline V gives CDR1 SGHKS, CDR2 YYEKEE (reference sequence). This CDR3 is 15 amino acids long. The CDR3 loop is CASSWVWGGEGEAFF. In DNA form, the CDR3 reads TGTGCCAGCAGCTGGGTTTGGGGCGGGGAGGGTGAAGCTTTCTTT.

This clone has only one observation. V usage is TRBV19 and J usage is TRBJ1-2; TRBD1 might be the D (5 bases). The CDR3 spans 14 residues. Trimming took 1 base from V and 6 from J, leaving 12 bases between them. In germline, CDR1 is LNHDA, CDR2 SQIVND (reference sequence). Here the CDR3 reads CASSIVGRADGYTF. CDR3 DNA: TGTGCCAGTAGTATAGTAGGCAGGGCGGATGGCTACACCTTC.

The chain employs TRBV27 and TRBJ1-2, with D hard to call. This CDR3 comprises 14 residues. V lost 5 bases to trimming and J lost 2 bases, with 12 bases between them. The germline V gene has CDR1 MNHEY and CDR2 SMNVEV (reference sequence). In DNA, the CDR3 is TGTGCCAGCAGTGAGGCAGCGATAAACTATGGCTACACCTTC. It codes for CASSEAAINYGYTF.

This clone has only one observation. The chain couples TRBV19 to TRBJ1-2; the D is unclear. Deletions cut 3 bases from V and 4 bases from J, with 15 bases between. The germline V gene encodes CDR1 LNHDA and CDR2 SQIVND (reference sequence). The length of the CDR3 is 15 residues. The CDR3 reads CASSIAIGSPYGYTF. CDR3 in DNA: TGTGCCAGTAGTATCGCCATCGGGTCCCCCTATGGCTACACCTTC.

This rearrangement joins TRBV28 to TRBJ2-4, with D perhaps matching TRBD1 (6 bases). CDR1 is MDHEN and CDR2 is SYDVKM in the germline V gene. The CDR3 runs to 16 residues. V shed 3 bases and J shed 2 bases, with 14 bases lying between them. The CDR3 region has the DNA TGTGCCAGCAGTTTGCTGGACAGTCACTCCAAAAACATTCAGTACTTC. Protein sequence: CASSLLDSHSKNIQYF. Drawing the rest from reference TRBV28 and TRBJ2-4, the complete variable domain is DVKVTQSSRYLVKRTGEKVFLECVQDMDHENMFWYRQDPGLGLRLIYFSYDVKMKEKGDIPEGYSVSREKKERFSLILESASTNQTSMYLCASSLLDSHSKNIQYFGAGTRLSVL.